These 31 T cell receptor beta chains were all obtained from the same sample, sequenced in a study of blood T cell repertoires in COVID-19. Using immunoSEQ multiplex PCR, the repertoire was profiled, and TCRdb retains in-frame clones only, with some absent. The sample lists a few hundred thousand clones, about 87% occurring once. Sequenced sample: peripheral blood. The source is a woman aged 50 to 60 with acute or convalescent COVID-19.

The chain employs TRBV9 and TRBJ2-6; 7 bases map to TRBD1. Per germline, CDR1 SGDLS and CDR2 YYNGEE. This CDR3 is built from 16 residues. V gave up 4 bases and J gave up 1 base; unmatched junction bases: 5. CDR3 residues: CASSPDRESGANVLTF. The CDR3 nucleotides are TGTGCCAGCAGCCCAGACAGGGAGTCTGGGGCCAACGTCCTGACTTTC.

This chain uses TRBV7-8 with TRBJ2-7; 10 bases match TRBD1. V shed 1 base, J shed 2 bases, and the junction held 5 bases outside the gene matches. In germline, CDR1 is SGHVS, CDR2 FQNEAQ. The CDR3 is made up of 16 amino acids. CDR3 bases: TGTGCCAGCAGCTTAGAGGGACAGGGGAGCCCCTACGAGCAGTACTTC. Encoded protein: CASSLEGQGSPYEQYF.

V usage is TRBV7-2 and J usage is TRBJ1-1; D gene unclear. V was shortened by 3 bases and J by 4 bases, with 12 bases between the two germline ends. The length of the CDR3 is 14 residues. Germline lookup yields CDR1 SGHTA and CDR2 FQGNSA. The CDR3 DNA reads TGTGCCAGCAGCTTCGGTCGAGGTATCACTGAAGCTTTCTTT. The encoded protein is CASSFGRGITEAFF.

The CDR3 DNA is TGCGCCAGCAGCTCGGACCAGACTAGCAGACCTTTGGCCCAGTACTTC. Its translation is CASSSDQTSRPLAQYF. The rearrangement uses TRBV5-1 and TRBJ2-5; 7 bases are a match to TRBD2. This CDR3 has 16 residues. Germline V CDR1 and CDR2: SGHRS, YFSETQ. V dropped 3 bases and J dropped 9; count of bases not matched to a gene: 17. Drawing the rest from reference TRBV5-1 and TRBJ2-5, the complete variable domain is KAGVTQTPRYLIKTRGQQVTLSCSPISGHRSVSWYQQTPGQGLQFLFEYFSETQRNKGNFPGRFSGRQFSNSRSEMNVSTLELGDSALYLCASSSDQTSRPLAQYFGPGTRLLVL.

The V and J genes are TRBV6-6 and TRBJ2-1, with TRBD2 matching 11 bases. Trimming cost V 5 bases and J 4 bases; bases outside gene matches: 16. This CDR3 is 19 amino acids long. Germline lookup yields CDR1 MNHNY and CDR2 SVGAGI (reference sequence). The CDR3 nucleotides are TGTGCCAGCAGTCAGACAGGAACAGTCCTAGCGGGGGGTTACAATGAGCAGTTCTTC. Its translation is CASSQTGTVLAGGYNEQFF.

The CDR3 region is CASSLVTDRVPLEQYF. In nucleotides, the CDR3 is TGTGCCAGCAGCTTGGTCACGGACAGGGTACCTCTCGAGCAGTACTTC. J is TRBJ2-7 and V is TRBV5-8; 8 positions agree with TRBD1. The germline CDR1 and CDR2 sequences are SGHTS and YDEGEE. The CDR3 contains 16 residues. V was clipped by 0 bases and J by 6 bases; unmatched bases: 11.

The V call is TRBV30, the J call TRBJ1-5; D is ambiguous. Per the germline V gene, CDR1 is GTSNPN and CDR2 is SVGIG (reference sequence). Trimming removed 2 bases at V and 6 bases at J, with 14 bases between. The length of the CDR3 is 14 residues. CDR3 loop: CAWSLLHSAQPQHF. DNA of the CDR3: TGTGCCTGGAGTCTACTACACTCGGCTCAGCCCCAGCATTTT.

This chain connects TRBV18 to TRBJ2-2, with a tentative D call TRBD1 (6 bases). Germline values: CDR1 KGHSH, CDR2 LQKENI. V gave up 4 bases and J gave up 7 bases, with 13 bases separating them. CDR3 length: 14 amino acids. The CDR3 DNA reads TGTGCCAGCTCACGGTGGGGGCTGGGCGGGGAGCTGTTTTTT. This sequence encodes CASSRWGLGGELFF.

The chain uses TRBV29-1 and TRBJ1-5; TRBD1 aligns across 10 bases. The CDR3 spans 13 residues. The V and J ends lost 4 bases and 6 bases, in that order; junction bases with no gene match: 3. CDR1 SQVTM and CDR2 ANQGSEA come from the germline V gene. CDR3 sequence reads: CSVGTGGGQPQHF. CDR3 bases: TGCAGCGTTGGGACAGGGGGAGGTCAGCCCCAGCATTTT.

CDR3 coding DNA: TGTGCCAGCTCGCCGAGTGGTGGTGAAAAACTGTTTTTT. This translates into CASSPSGGEKLFF. The chain carries TRBV18 and TRBJ1-4, with unresolved D. Trimming stripped 6 bases from V and 7 bases from J, with 12 bases between. CDR3 length: 13 residues. CDR1 is KGHSH and CDR2 is LQKENI in the germline V gene.

The chain links TRBV9 to TRBJ1-2, with 9 bases lining up with TRBD1. Germline CDR1 SGDLS, CDR2 YYNGEE. V lost 2 bases to trimming and J lost 4 bases; unmatched junction nucleotides: 3. This CDR3 is built from 14 residues. The CDR3 DNA reads as TGTGCCAGCAGCGTCCGGGACAGGGCCTATGGCTACACCTTC. This translates into CASSVRDRAYGYTF.

This chain joins TRBV5-1 and TRBJ2-1; TRBD2 agrees at 7 bases. The CDR3 loop spans 16 amino acids. The germline V gene encodes CDR1 SGHRS and CDR2 YFSETQ. V lost 0 bases and J lost 5; bases outside the gene matches: 8. CDR3 sequence (DNA): TGCGCCAGCAGCTTGGCCGGGGCTAGCGGACACAATGAGCAGTTCTTC. It is translated as CASSLAGASGHNEQFF.

This clone was picked up one time. V and J are TRBV9 and TRBJ1-2; tentative D call: TRBD1 (6 bases). The CDR3 is 17 residues long. Germline CDR1 is SGDLS and CDR2 is YYNGEE. V was cut by 3 bases and J by 4 bases, with 22 bases left in between. The CDR3 DNA is TGTGCCAGCAGCGGATTCGACAGGCCTACTATTCCCTATGGCTACACCTTC. Translating gives CASSGFDRPTIPYGYTF.

The V and J genes are TRBV7-9 and TRBJ1-2, with D tentatively TRBD1 (6 bases). The germline CDR1 and CDR2 sequences are SEHNR and FQNEAQ (reference sequence). Trimming left V 1 base short and J 0 bases short, with 9 bases between. There are 15 residues in the CDR3. CDR3 residues: CASSLGGRANYGYTF. CDR3 nucleotides: TGTGCCAGCAGCTTAGGGGGGCGAGCTAACTATGGCTACACCTTC.

The chain is built from TRBV5-1 and TRBJ2-1; D remains ambiguous. Germline CDR1 is SGHRS and CDR2 is YFSETQ. The CDR3 length is 13 residues. Trimming cost V 0 bases and J 9 bases, with 10 bases left between them. This CDR3 reads CASSLVPEAEQFF. Written as DNA, the CDR3 is TGCGCCAGCAGCTTGGTCCCAGAGGCTGAGCAGTTCTTC. The complete variable domain, with remaining parts taken from reference TRBV5-1 and TRBJ2-1, reads KAGVTQTPRYLIKTRGQQVTLSCSPISGHRSVSWYQQTPGQGLQFLFEYFSETQRNKGNFPGRFSGRQFSNSRSEMNVSTLELGDSALYLCASSLVPEAEQFFGPGTRLTVL.

The J gene is TRBJ2-1, the V gene TRBV27, with D tentatively TRBD2 (5 bases). From germline, CDR1 is MNHEY and CDR2 SMNVEV (reference sequence). V was trimmed by 6 bases and J by 4 bases, leaving 10 bases between them. The CDR3 spans 13 residues. CDR3 sequence reads: CASSLWTYNEQFF. CDR3 in DNA: TGTGCCAGCAGCCTCTGGACTTACAATGAGCAGTTCTTC.

The chain links TRBV7-7 to TRBJ1-6; 7 bases fit TRBD1. The CDR3 sequence is 17 residues long. The V gene end was trimmed by 5 bases and the J gene end by 10 bases; junction bases not matched to a gene: 17. Germline CDR1 reads SSHAT; CDR2 reads FNYEAQ (reference sequence). CDR3 sequence reads: CASSREYRGLFESPLHF. Written as DNA, the CDR3 is TGTGCCAGCAGCCGGGAGTATAGGGGGCTCTTTGAATCACCCCTCCACTTT.

The chain has TRBV28 and TRBJ2-7; a possible D gene is TRBD2 (6 bases). CDR3 length: 14 amino acids. Germline V CDR1 and CDR2: MDHEN, SYDVKM. The V end was cut by 1 base, the J end by 4 bases, with 11 bases between. CDR3 sequence: CASSLSGVEYEQYF. CDR3 nucleotide sequence: TGTGCCAGCAGTTTATCGGGAGTGGAGTACGAGCAGTACTTC.

The chain combines TRBV24-1 with TRBJ2-1; D is unresolved. V shed 0 bases and J shed 0 bases, with 8 bases lying between them. Germline V gene sequence: CDR1 KGHDR, CDR2 SFDVKD. The CDR3 totals 16 residues. CDR3 loop: CATSDLEESSYNEQFF. CDR3 nucleotide sequence: TGTGCCACCAGTGATTTGGAGGAAAGCTCCTACAATGAGCAGTTCTTC.

The chain joins TRBV11-2 to TRBJ2-7, with 8 bases fitting TRBD2. After removal of 8 bases from V and 12 bases from J, the junction contained 18 bases not matched to a gene. The CDR3 is 14 amino acids. Germline CDR1 is SGHAT and CDR2 is FQNNGV. The CDR3 DNA reads as TGTGCCAGCGGTCCCCGCGGGGGGTCTCTGGTGTTGTACTTC. It yields the protein CASGPRGGSLVLYF.

This sequence joins TRBV18 and TRBJ1-2; a weak D match, TRBD1 (5 bases). Trimming removed 2 bases at V and 4 bases at J, with 8 bases between. The CDR3 is 13 amino acids. Germline-derived CDR1 and CDR2 are KGHSH and LQKENI. As DNA, the CDR3 is TGTGCCAGCTCACCAGACAGAGTCTATGGCTACACCTTC. This encodes CASSPDRVYGYTF.

The chain employs TRBV4-1 and TRBJ2-7; D is undetermined. V was shortened by 4 bases and J by 2 bases, with 12 bases between the two germline ends. The CDR3 is 14 residues long. Germline V gene sequence: CDR1 MGHRA, CDR2 YSYEKL. CDR3 region: CASSLTRTTYEQYF. CDR3 DNA: TGCGCCAGCAGCCTTACACGCACCACCTACGAGCAGTACTTC.

The gene calls are TRBV7-2 and TRBJ2-7; a possible D gene is TRBD2 (5 bases). CDR3 length equals 14 residues. Trimming pared 1 base from V and 3 bases from J, leaving 10 bases between. CDR1 is SGHTA and CDR2 is FQGNSA in the germline V gene. CDR3 residues: CASSLGASNYEQYF. The CDR3 nucleotides are TGTGCCAGCAGCTTAGGGGCTAGCAACTACGAGCAGTACTTC.

The chain couples TRBV5-4 to TRBJ2-1; the match to TRBD2 covers 11 bases. J was trimmed by 4 bases and V by 4 bases; bases with no gene match: 7. Per germline, CDR1 SGHNT and CDR2 YYREEE (reference sequence). CDR3 length equals 16 residues. The CDR3 bases are TGTGCCAGCAGCCCCAGGACTAGCGGGTATTACAATGAGCAGTTCTTC. It specifies CASSPRTSGYYNEQFF. Filled out from reference TRBV5-4 and TRBJ2-1, the complete variable domain reads ETGVTQSPTHLIKTRGQQVTLRCSSQSGHNTVSWYQQALGQGPQFIFQYYREEENGRGNFPPRFSGLQFPNYSSELNVNALELDDSALYLCASSPRTSGYYNEQFFGPGTRLTVL.

The chain uses TRBV5-1 and TRBJ1-1, with a tentative D call TRBD1 (6 bases). The germline gives CDR1 SGHRS, CDR2 YFSETQ. V was trimmed by 4 bases and J by 5 bases, leaving 15 bases between them. The CDR3 consists of 14 residues. The CDR3 reads CASSESQGTTEAFF. The CDR3 region has the DNA TGCGCCAGCAGCGAATCTCAGGGGACGACTGAAGCTTTCTTT.

This clone was seen a handful of times. The chain uses TRBV2 and TRBJ1-3, with D unresolved. The CDR3 has 13 amino acids. Looked up from germline, CDR1 is SNHLY and CDR2 is FYNNEI. V lost 5 bases and J 4 bases, leaving 9 bases between the germline ends. The CDR3: CASSWAAGNTIYF. CDR3 in DNA: TGTGCCAGCAGTTGGGCAGCCGGAAACACCATATATTTT.

V gene TRBV27 combines with J gene TRBJ2-3; D uncertain. This CDR3 is built from 16 residues. From germline, CDR1 is MNHEY and CDR2 SMNVEV (reference sequence). Trimming took off 2 bases at V and 3 bases at J, with 15 bases between the two ends. CDR3 in amino acids: CASSLEYGELTDTQYF. The CDR3 coding sequence is TGTGCCAGCAGTTTAGAGTATGGAGAGCTTACAGATACGCAGTATTTT.

The rearrangement joins TRBV27 to TRBJ1-2; D is unclear. CDR1 and CDR2 (germline): MNHEY, SMNVEV (reference sequence). The CDR3 runs to 14 residues. Trimming removed 2 bases at V and 2 bases at J, with 9 bases between. CDR3 DNA sequence: TGTGCCAGCAGTTTAAACAGAAAAAACTATGGCTACACCTTC. Translating gives CASSLNRKNYGYTF.

The chain joins TRBV28 to TRBJ1-4, with 8 nucleotides matching TRBD1. The CDR3 is 19 residues long. Germline-derived CDR1 and CDR2 are MDHEN and SYDVKM. Unmatched junction bases numbered 19, after V lost 5 bases and J lost 5 bases. As DNA, the CDR3 is TGTGCCAGCAGTCCACCCCCCGGGACAGGTACATGGGAAAATGAAAAACTGTTTTTT. Amino acid sequence: CASSPPPGTGTWENEKLFF.

This rearrangement joins TRBV19 to TRBJ1-5; possible D gene TRBD1, 5 bases. This CDR3 contains 16 residues. CDR1 is LNHDA, CDR2 SQIVND, per germline (reference sequence). Trimming took 7 bases from V and 0 from J, leaving 16 bases between them. The CDR3 sequence: CASTDGGVYSNQPQHF. Written as DNA, the CDR3 is TGTGCCAGTACCGACGGGGGGGTCTATAGCAATCAGCCCCAGCATTTT.

The V gene is TRBV5-1, the J gene TRBJ2-1, with 8 bases that match TRBD2. Germline V gives CDR1 SGHRS, CDR2 YFSETQ. Trimming at V came to 4 bases and at J to 7 bases, leaving 13 bases not matched to a gene. This CDR3 is 16 amino acids long. The CDR3 spells CASSPGNGRAQNEQFF. CDR3 coding DNA: TGCGCCAGCAGCCCTGGGAACGGGAGGGCCCAGAATGAGCAGTTCTTC.